This T cell receptor (beta chain) is from a study of blood T cell repertoires in COVID-19. Libraries were prepared by immunoSEQ multiplex PCR; TCRdb keeps only in-frame clonotypes and omits some of them. The sample yields approximately 240,000 clones, 80% to 90% seen once. The participants were between roughly 18 and 89 years old and came from 24 US areas. Participants were placed into cohorts based on the clinical history they reported. CDR1 MGHRA and CDR2 YSYEKL come from the germline V gene. There are 15 residues in the CDR3. Between the trimmed V and J ends, which lost 2 bases and 10 bases, there was a span of 15 bases.

The V call is TRBV4-1, the J call TRBJ1-6; D is unclear. The receptor's source is a woman aged 18-29 years in a cohort exposed to, infected with or recovered from COVID-19 (not recorded which). Sequencing was done on a sample of PBMCs or T cells enriched from blood (not recorded which). Written as DNA, the CDR3 is TGCGCCAGCAGCCAAACCGGGAATGGGAAATCACCCCTCCACTTT. Protein: CASSQTGNGKSPLHF.